Described below is a single TCR beta chain sequence and its context. Antigen: not known. Repertoires were generated with immunoSEQ multiplex PCR, while TCRdb's copy carries only in-frame clones and drops some. Counted here are 20,000 to 25,000 clones, 70% to 80% occurring once; the ten biggest clones make up approximately 30%. V was cut by 1 base and J by 4 bases, with 11 bases left in between. The CDR3 is made up of 14 amino acids. Germline V gives CDR1 LNHDA, CDR2 SQIVND (reference sequence). This sample is part of a study of cytotoxic CD8 clonotypes in ibrutinib-treated CLL. General study findings and limits: At progression, clonality fell back toward baseline after rising at ibrutinib response.

This chain links TRBV19 with TRBJ2-7; perhaps D is TRBD1 or TRBD2 (5 bases each). This material consisted of PBMCs, taken before ibrutinib treatment. This TCR was recovered from a human donor with chronic lymphocytic leukemia. CDR3 nucleotide sequence: TGTGCCAGTAGTATAGTAGATGGGGGATACGAGCAGTACTTC. Its translation: CASSIVDGGYEQYF.